This T cell receptor (beta chain) was profiled in a study of T cells in Graves' hyperthyroidism and ophthalmopathy. RNA transcripts were the template for amplifying TCR beta CDR3 regions. When the TCR CDR3 underwent first-round RT-PCR, the HTBI primer set was used. TCRdb reprocessed the multiplex PCR reads via MiXCR and lists one record per CDR3 protein. The sample lists about 380,000 distinct CDR3 sequences, roughly 14% seen once, with about 11% in the top ten. V shed 0 bases, J shed 10 bases, and the junction held 11 bases outside the gene matches. Looked up from germline, CDR1 is GTSNPN and CDR2 is SVGIG (reference sequence). This CDR3 spans 16 amino acids. This clonotype has at least ten counts. Its antigen remains unidentified. Study-wide findings and caveats: Most clonotypes that expanded in the thyroid above 0.001 also showed up in blood.

The origin of this receptor is a woman aged 55 to 70 with Graves' hyperthyroidism. Sequencing input: blood. The chain joins TRBV30 to TRBJ2-1, with TRBD1 matching over 11 bases. The CDR3 DNA is TGTGCCTGGAGTGTGATTAAGGGGACAGGGGGTCGAGAGCAGTTCTTC. Amino acid sequence: CAWSVIKGTGGREQFF.